A selection of T cell receptor beta chains follows, all from one sample in a study of beta chain features in type 1 diabetes. Clones were sequenced by immunoSEQ multiplex PCR, and TCRdb holds only the in-frame ones, with some missing. Altogether around 500,000 clones are present, around 30% being singletons, with the ten largest covering 0.05% to 0.065%. Sequenced material: naive CD4+ T cells from blood. Source of these receptors: a man aged 18 to 35 in good health. Both conserved end residues are part of each CDR3. The D gene is left open where the match is weak. Size tells how often a clone was seen (once, few, many) or the class of an expanded clone, and some rows leave it out.

V gene: TRBV30; D gene: -; clone size: few; J gene: TRBJ2-7; CDR3 DNA: TGTGCCTGGAGTGTAAGAACTAACGAGGAGCAGTACTTC; CDR3 protein: CAWSVRTNEEQYF
V gene: TRBV25-1; D gene: -; clone size: few; J gene: TRBJ2-1; CDR3 DNA: TGTGCCAGCAGTGTACGGCACAAGAATGAGCAGTTCTTC; CDR3 protein: CASSVRHKNEQFF
V gene: TRBV29-1; D gene: -; clone size: -; J gene: TRBJ2-7; CDR3 DNA: TGCAGCGTTGATTTGGGGCAGGGAAACTACGAGCAGTACTTC; CDR3 protein: CSVDLGQGNYEQYF
V gene: TRBV7-2; D gene: -; clone size: -; J gene: TRBJ2-1; CDR3 DNA: TGTGCCAGCAGCTTAGAGGCCCGGGGTAACGAGCAGTTCTTC; CDR3 protein: CASSLEARGNEQFF
V gene: TRBV6-6; D gene: -; clone size: -; J gene: TRBJ2-7; CDR3 DNA: TGTGCCAGCAGTTTCCCAGCCGACGAGCAGTACTTC; CDR3 protein: CASSFPADEQYF
V gene: TRBV7-2; D gene: TRBD1; clone size: -; J gene: TRBJ2-2; CDR3 DNA: TGTGCCAGCAGCTTAGATCATACAGGGGGTTTTACCGGGGAGCTGTTTTTT; CDR3 protein: CASSLDHTGGFTGELFF
V gene: TRBV2; D gene: -; clone size: -; J gene: TRBJ2-7; CDR3 DNA: TGTGCCAGCACGGTAGGGCACGAGCAGTACTTC; CDR3 protein: CASTVGHEQYF
V gene: TRBV29-1; D gene: TRBD1; clone size: -; J gene: TRBJ1-5; CDR3 DNA: TGCAGCGTTGAAGTAGGACAGGGTGACCAGCCCCAGCATTTT; CDR3 protein: CSVEVGQGDQPQHF
V gene: TRBV10-3; D gene: -; clone size: -; J gene: TRBJ1-1; CDR3 DNA: TGTGCCATCAGTGCACTGACGAACACTGAAGCTTTCTTT; CDR3 protein: CAISALTNTEAFF
V gene: TRBV6-7; D gene: -; clone size: -; J gene: TRBJ2-3; CDR3 DNA: TGTGCCAGCATTCCACCGGGGTCAGATACGCAGTATTTT; CDR3 protein: CASIPPGSDTQYF
V gene: TRBV28; D gene: -; clone size: -; J gene: TRBJ2-2; CDR3 DNA: TGTGCCAGTCGGGGCAGGGGGAACACCGGGGAGCTGTTTTTT; CDR3 protein: CASRGRGNTGELFF
V gene: TRBV25-1; D gene: TRBD1; clone size: few; J gene: TRBJ1-2; CDR3 DNA: TGTGCCAGCAGTGATACAGGGGCCCATGGCTACACCTTC; CDR3 protein: CASSDTGAHGYTF
V gene: TRBV7-9; D gene: -; clone size: few; J gene: TRBJ2-7; CDR3 DNA: TGTGCCAGCAGCCCCCGGCCTAGCGAGCAGTACTTC; CDR3 protein: CASSPRPSEQYF
V gene: TRBV2; D gene: -; clone size: few; J gene: TRBJ2-6; CDR3 DNA: TGTGCCAGCAGTGTCCAGGGTATCGCTGGGGCCAACGTCCTGACTTTC; CDR3 protein: CASSVQGIAGANVLTF
V gene: TRBV25-1; D gene: -; clone size: few; J gene: TRBJ1-2; CDR3 DNA: TGTGCCAGCAGTAAGGATCCGGCATCTAATGGCTACACCTTC; CDR3 protein: CASSKDPASNGYTF
V gene: TRBV9; D gene: -; clone size: -; J gene: TRBJ2-3; CDR3 DNA: TGTGCCAGCAGCGTAGCCCCCGGGGAGTATACGCAGTATTTT; CDR3 protein: CASSVAPGEYTQYF
V gene: TRBV5-1; D gene: -; clone size: -; J gene: TRBJ2-7; CDR3 DNA: TGCGCCAGCAGCCCGACAGTCTACGAGCAGTACTTC; CDR3 protein: CASSPTVYEQYF
V gene: TRBV7-9; D gene: -; clone size: few; J gene: TRBJ2-1; CDR3 DNA: TGTGCCAGCAGCTCGCGCGACTCCTACAATGAGCAGTTCTTC; CDR3 protein: CASSSRDSYNEQFF